Listed below are T cell receptor beta chains from one sample, sequenced in a study of naive and memory T cell subsets. Each CDR3 protein is one row after TCRdb ran MiXCR on the UMI-ligation and nested PCR reads. The top ten clones hold about a sixth of a sample with over 20,000 distinct CDR3 sequences, 9.5% to 11% of them seen once. Material for sequencing was central memory CD8+ T cells from blood. All receptors derive from a human donor in good health. Both conserved end residues are part of each CDR3.

v_gene	CDR3aa
TRBV25-1	CASSESGLAEETQYF
TRBV7-3	CASSATLGDQETQYF
TRBV21-1	CASSPWVQGMSSWRYEQYF
TRBV7-8	CASSDRERWYEQYF
TRBV5-4	CASSLQRTVNTEAFF
TRBV7-9	CASSPRSSGRQETQYF
TRBV2	CASSPPRQGSNEQFF
TRBV29-1	CSVEGASDYSYEQYF
TRBV29-1	CSAGQTGDTGELFF
TRBV7-3	CASSYTANYGYTF
TRBV9	CASSINRDRSYGYTF
TRBV9	CASSGSTDGVTEAFF
TRBV14	CASSQARVSGHHEQFF
TRBV20-1	CSDATTKREGLMTDTQYF
TRBV4-2	CASSQGGNQPQHF
TRBV10-3	CAIRTNTGELFF
TRBV4-3	CASSQLAGGGGELFF
TRBV3-1	CASSQGTSGIETQYF
TRBV7-2	CASSLDFRNEQFF
TRBV7-9	CASSPPGLAAYNEQFF
TRBV7-9	CASSSQGFLNTEAFF
TRBV5-4	CASSLDHNWDSYNEQFF
TRBV29-1	CSVENNGPLGAFF
TRBV6-1	CASSPNQNPANVLTF
TRBV24-1	CATSAPGQDNGEQFF
TRBV11-2	CASSRQQETQYF
TRBV29-1	CSVERGNTEAFF
TRBV2	CASSPRDSYNSPLHF
TRBV6-1	CASSSGLVYTGELFF
TRBV20-1	CSAREEYQPQHF
TRBV7-2	CASSSGTGWLSYNSPLHF
TRBV12-3/TRBV12-4	CASSQGAADTQYF
TRBV27	CASSYGVQKGYTF
TRBV7-2	CASSLSMGYGYTF
TRBV3-1	CASSPGGLATYYEQYF
TRBV2	CASRRDRGSTVAKNIQYF
TRBV9	CASSLWGTDTQYF
TRBV5-4	CASSLKARTVGLLYGYTF
TRBV6-6	CASSFPGNNNQPQHF
TRBV7-9	CASSSLRDEQFF
TRBV12-3/TRBV12-4	CASSLVVGNKNIQYF
TRBV29-1	CSVEVEDGTQYF
TRBV28	CASSLFLPSEKLFF
TRBV3-1	CASSQGWAGANVLTF
TRBV12-5	CASGLRPAVNTEAFF
TRBV5-1	CASSWGTGGNGYTF
TRBV7-9	CANGLEGVSSYNEQFF
TRBV7-7	CASSLPGPYNEQFF
TRBV6-6	CASSYWPRNADTQYF
TRBV20-1	CSARDTAASRTEAFF
TRBV12-3/TRBV12-4	CASNIDGPDEQFF
TRBV11-2	CASSLGYGGRANEKLFF
TRBV9	CASSVQPMNTEAFF